One and the same sample provided the 17 T cell receptor beta chains below, sequenced in a study of blood T cell repertoires in COVID-19 (dated by TCRdb to 2018 to 2021). Receptor amplification or capture employed the immunoSEQ multiplex PCR assay. TCRdb's version of the immuneACCESS table is confined to in-frame rearrangements and falls short of the full clone set. An unresolved V gene accounts for under half of the shortfall where checked; the remainder is of unknown origin. The sample table lists 85,000 to 90,000 clones, around 86% of them with a count of one. The ten largest clones take up about 1.2% of the sample. The sample taken for sequencing was peripheral blood. Every receptor here comes from a human donor in a cohort sampled during active COVID-19.

The chain has TRBV7-9 and TRBJ2-7, with D perhaps TRBD2 (5 bases). Germline lookup yields CDR1 SEHNR and CDR2 FQNEAQ (reference sequence). Between the trimmed V and J ends, which lost 0 bases and 6 bases, there was a span of 12 bases. CDR3 length: 14 amino acids. CDR3 in amino acids: CASSLALESAEQYF. In DNA, the CDR3 is TGTGCCAGCAGCTTAGCACTAGAGTCGGCCGAGCAGTACTTC.

CDR3 sequence (DNA): TGTGCCAGCAGCCTAGACAGCGCCTATGGCTACACCTTC. It encodes CASSLDSAYGYTF. This chain links TRBV28 with TRBJ1-2, with D maybe TRBD1 (5 bases). CDR3 size: 13 residues. Trimming removed 6 bases at V and 4 bases at J, with 12 bases between. Germline values: CDR1 MDHEN, CDR2 SYDVKM.

V is TRBV29-1 and J is TRBJ2-3; 9 bases match TRBD1. Germline CDR1 is SQVTM and CDR2 is ANQGSEA. The CDR3 has 13 residues. V shed 7 bases and J 6 bases; nucleotides not matched to a gene: 8. CDR3 in amino acids: CSAWDRAADTQYF. CDR3 nucleotide sequence: TGCAGCGCGTGGGACAGGGCTGCTGATACGCAGTATTTT.

The V and J genes are TRBV28 and TRBJ1-1, with D uncertain. The V gene lost 10 bases and the J gene lost 1 base, with 10 bases spanning the gap. Looked up from germline, CDR1 is MDHEN and CDR2 is SYDVKM. The CDR3 is 12 amino acids. The CDR3 DNA follows: TGTGCCACCAAGAGAGGGAACACTGAAGCTTTCTTT. Protein: CATKRGNTEAFF.

The chain combines TRBV28 with TRBJ2-4; D not resolved. The CDR3 spans 14 residues. Germline V CDR1 and CDR2: MDHEN, SYDVKM. With 7 bases removed from V and 7 bases from J, the gap between germline ends came to 17 bases. This CDR3 is CASTPTDLVNIQYF. In DNA form, the CDR3 reads TGTGCCAGCACCCCTACAGACCTGGTGAACATTCAGTACTTC.

The V gene is TRBV7-9, the J gene TRBJ2-1; 10 nucleotides agree with TRBD2. V trimming: 6 bases; J trimming: 1 base; junction bases outside the gene matches: 3. The CDR3 loop spans 15 amino acids. Per germline, CDR1 SEHNR and CDR2 FQNEAQ (reference sequence). The CDR3 spells CASRQREGSYNEQFF. CDR3 DNA sequence: TGTGCCAGCAGGCAGCGGGAGGGGTCCTACAATGAGCAGTTCTTC.

This clone appeared once. This rearrangement joins TRBV11-3 to TRBJ1-2; D is possibly TRBD1 (6 bases). The CDR3 is 15 amino acids. Germline assignment: CDR1 SGHNT and CDR2 YENEEA. Deletions cut 4 bases from V and 4 bases from J, with 16 bases between. CDR3 coding DNA: TGTGCCAGCAGCTCCCTCAAGGGGGACCGCTATGGCTACACCTTC. Translation: CASSSLKGDRYGYTF.

V usage is TRBV10-2 and J usage is TRBJ2-5, with D maybe TRBD2 (6 bases). Germline CDR1 and CDR2: WSHSY and SAAADI. V gave up 9 bases and J gave up 0 bases, with 23 bases separating them. The CDR3 extends over 17 amino acids. CDR3 DNA sequence: TGCGCCAGTAACCCAGTCCTTCTATCGGGAGACCAAGAGACCCAGTACTTC. It specifies CASNPVLLSGDQETQYF.

This chain joins TRBV14 and TRBJ1-1; D gene ambiguous. V gave up 4 bases and J gave up 3 bases, with 21 bases separating them. CDR1 is SGHDN and CDR2 is FVKESK in the germline V gene. The length of the CDR3 is 17 residues. CDR3 residues: CASSPPSPFVGDTEAFF. CDR3 DNA sequence: TGTGCCAGCAGCCCGCCATCCCCTTTCGTCGGGGACACTGAAGCTTTCTTT.

The genes are TRBV19 and TRBJ2-5; 9 positions agree with TRBD2. From germline, CDR1 is LNHDA and CDR2 SQIVND (reference sequence). The CDR3 consists of 15 residues. V lost 5 bases and J lost 5; bases outside the gene matches: 9. Here the CDR3 DNA reads TGTGCCAGTAGTCCCGGGACTAGCCGCCGGGAGACCCAGTACTTC. This translates into CASSPGTSRRETQYF.

The rearrangement links TRBV10-3 to TRBJ2-1, with 7 nucleotides matching TRBD2. Germline trimming cut 7 bases from V and 5 bases from J; bases unmatched to any gene: 11. Per the germline V gene, CDR1 is ENHRY and CDR2 is SYGVKD. This CDR3 is built from 15 residues. The CDR3 DNA reads as TGTGCCATCAACCGGGCGGGAGTAATGGACAATGAGCAGTTCTTC. Protein sequence: CAINRAGVMDNEQFF.

The chain has TRBV24-1 and TRBJ1-2, with 12 positions matching TRBD1. The CDR3 runs 16 residues. Germline trimming cut 3 bases from V and 6 bases from J; bases unmatched to any gene: 7. The germline V gene has CDR1 KGHDR and CDR2 SFDVKD. DNA for the CDR3: TGTGCCACCAGTGATATGGGACAGGGGGCATTCGATGGCTACACCTTC. Amino acid sequence: CATSDMGQGAFDGYTF.

This clone was picked up a small number of times. The chain joins TRBV29-1 to TRBJ2-7; D may be TRBD1 (6 bases). Between the trimmed V and J ends, which lost 7 bases and 6 bases, there was a span of 16 bases. The CDR3 has 12 residues. The germline CDR1 and CDR2 sequences are SQVTM and ANQGSEA. In DNA form, the CDR3 reads TGCAGCGCGGTCACAGGGAACGGCGAGCAGTACTTC. It specifies CSAVTGNGEQYF.

This chain uses TRBV29-1 with TRBJ2-2; no reliable D call. Germline CDR1 SQVTM, CDR2 ANQGSEA. This CDR3 has 12 amino acids. Trimming removed 7 bases at V and 4 bases at J, with 10 bases between. The CDR3 loop is CSAVSSTGELFF. The DNA for the CDR3 is TGCAGCGCCGTTAGTAGCACCGGGGAGCTGTTTTTT.

The chain couples TRBV5-1 to TRBJ2-7, with a tentative D call TRBD1 (6 bases). V gave up 2 bases and J gave up 0 bases, with 9 bases separating them. The CDR3 is made up of 14 amino acids. CDR1 is SGHRS, CDR2 YFSETQ, per germline. The DNA for the CDR3 is TGCGCCAGCAGCTTAGACAGGACCTCCTACGAGCAGTACTTC. It translates to CASSLDRTSYEQYF.

This chain links TRBV7-3 with TRBJ2-5, with 12 positions matching TRBD2. Trimming took 6 bases from V and 2 from J; bases not matched to a gene: 4. The CDR3 loop spans 15 amino acids. Germline CDR1 and CDR2: SGHTA and FQGTGA. The CDR3 DNA reads as TGTGCCAGCAGGTCCGGGACTAGCGGGCAAGAGACCCAGTACTTC. It yields the protein CASRSGTSGQETQYF.

This clone showed up just a few times. This chain links TRBV7-9 with TRBJ1-5; D is unclear. CDR1 SEHNR and CDR2 FQNEAQ come from the germline V gene (reference sequence). The CDR3 contains 12 residues. The V gene lost 5 bases and the J gene lost 9 bases, with 11 bases spanning the gap. The CDR3 loop is CASSLEKRPQHF. As DNA, the CDR3 is TGTGCCAGCAGCCTAGAGAAGAGGCCCCAGCATTTT.